This T cell receptor (beta chain) was observed in a study of cytomegalovirus exposure and HLA in healthy donors. The PCR had 60 Vbeta and 13 Jbeta primers. Clones were read by immunoSEQ multiplex PCR, and TCRdb kept only the in-frame ones, dropping some. The sample comprises around 87,000 clones, about 70% of which are singletons, and more than 2.5% rests with the top ten. Among the donors, all were healthy bone marrow donors. CDR3 length: 15 amino acids. With 5 bases removed from V and 5 bases from J, the gap between germline ends came to 18 bases. Germline CDR1 reads PRHDT; CDR2 reads FYEKMQ (reference sequence).

The clonotype was recovered from a man in his forties in good health and CMV-seronegative. The sample was PBMCs. The V and J genes are TRBV13 and TRBJ2-5; D is perhaps TRBD2 (6 bases). The CDR3 nucleotides are TGTGCCAGCAGCGGGGGGACCGGGACCCAGGAGACCCAGTACTTC. Translation: CASSGGTGTQETQYF.